A selection of T cell receptor beta chains follows, all from one sample in a study of regulatory T cells in long-lasting Graves disease. TCRdb itself ran the multiplex PCR reads through MiXCR, one entry per CDR3 protein. The data show about 540,000 distinct CDR3 sequences, about 14% seen once. These records were also assigned to another study, of T cells in Graves' hyperthyroidism and ophthalmopathy.

The source was peripheral blood mononuclear cells (PBMCs), collected at new diagnosis, from a patient treated with antithyroid drugs. The receptors were sampled from a man between 25 and 39 years old with Graves disease. The CDR3 runs from the conserved cysteine through the conserved F or W. A D gene is named only where the DNA matches it firmly. Rows may omit the clone size; those that give it use once, few, many or a size class.

abundance: many
j_gene: TRBJ2-1
len: 16
v_gene: TRBV20-1
d_gene: .
CDR3nt: TGCAGTGCTTCGGGACCTAGCCTTCCCTCCTACAATGAGCAGTTCTTC
CDR3aa: CSASGPSLPSYNEQFF

abundance: .
j_gene: TRBJ2-7
len: 13
v_gene: TRBV9
d_gene: .
CDR3nt: TGTGCCAGCAGCGTAGTGCCGGCCTACGAGCAGTACTTC
CDR3aa: CASSVVPAYEQYF

abundance: .
j_gene: TRBJ2-1
len: 16
v_gene: TRBV7-9
d_gene: .
CDR3nt: TGTGCCAGCAGCATTAGAGCCTCATCCTCCTACAATGAGCAGTTCTTC
CDR3aa: CASSIRASSSYNEQFF

abundance: many
j_gene: TRBJ2-5
len: 12
v_gene: TRBV11-2
d_gene: .
CDR3nt: TGTGCCAGCAGCCTCCTGAAAGAGACCCAGTACTTC
CDR3aa: CASSLLKETQYF

abundance: many
j_gene: TRBJ2-5
len: 15
v_gene: TRBV15
d_gene: .
CDR3nt: TGTGCCACCAGCAGTGGCTCCAGGCCCGCGGAGACCCAGTACTTC
CDR3aa: CATSSGSRPAETQYF

abundance: few
j_gene: TRBJ1-5
len: 14
v_gene: TRBV20-1
d_gene: .
CDR3nt: TGCAGTGCTAGCAGGGAGGCAAGCAATCAGCCCCAGCATTTT
CDR3aa: CSASREASNQPQHF

abundance: few
j_gene: TRBJ2-7
len: 14
v_gene: TRBV27
d_gene: .
CDR3nt: TGTGCCAGCAGTGGAAAAGGGAAATTTTGGGAGCAGTACTTC
CDR3aa: CASSGKGKFWEQYF

abundance: many
j_gene: TRBJ1-2
len: 15
v_gene: TRBV6-5
d_gene: TRBD1
CDR3nt: TGTGCCAGCAGTTACACGGACAGGGGGAACTATGGCTACACCTTC
CDR3aa: CASSYTDRGNYGYTF

abundance: many
j_gene: TRBJ2-1
len: 20
v_gene: TRBV27
d_gene: .
CDR3nt: TGTGCCAGCAGTTCCAGGACAGGCCCCGTTTGGAGCGGGAGATACAATGAGCAGTTCTTC
CDR3aa: CASSSRTGPVWSGRYNEQFF

abundance: few
j_gene: TRBJ2-1
len: 15
v_gene: TRBV29-1
d_gene: TRBD2
CDR3nt: TGCAGCGTGGAACTAGCGCTAGCGAGTTACAATGAGCAGTTCTTC
CDR3aa: CSVELALASYNEQFF

abundance: .
j_gene: TRBJ2-7
len: 15
v_gene: TRBV18
d_gene: TRBD2
CDR3nt: TGTGCCAGCTCACCACCCCTAGCGGGAGCTGACGAGCAGTACTTC
CDR3aa: CASSPPLAGADEQYF

abundance: .
j_gene: TRBJ2-7
len: 14
v_gene: TRBV29-1
d_gene: TRBD2
CDR3nt: TGCAGCGTTGAAGCAACCCCACTAGCGGGAGAGCAGTACTTC
CDR3aa: CSVEATPLAGEQYF

abundance: many
j_gene: TRBJ2-3
len: 14
v_gene: TRBV5-6
d_gene: TRBD2
CDR3nt: TGTGCCAGCAGCCTGAGGGGCGGGAGTGATACGCAGTATTTT
CDR3aa: CASSLRGGSDTQYF

abundance: many
j_gene: TRBJ1-4
len: 13
v_gene: TRBV20-1
d_gene: .
CDR3nt: TGCAGTGCTAGGAAGGGTTCAGCTGAAAAACTGTTTTTT
CDR3aa: CSARKGSAEKLFF

abundance: many
j_gene: TRBJ2-1
len: 12
v_gene: TRBV29-1
d_gene: .
CDR3nt: TGCAGCGTTAGTCCCGGGAGTAATGAGCAGTTCTTC
CDR3aa: CSVSPGSNEQFF

abundance: many
j_gene: TRBJ2-1
len: 13
v_gene: TRBV12-3/TRBV12-4
d_gene: .
CDR3nt: TGTGCCAGCACCCGGGACTTTTACAATGAGCAATTCTTC
CDR3aa: CASTRDFYNEQFF

abundance: many
j_gene: TRBJ2-1
len: 17
v_gene: TRBV5-1
d_gene: TRBD2
CDR3nt: TGCGCCAGCAGCTTGTACACTAGCGGGAGAAAGGGCGATGAGCAGTTCTTC
CDR3aa: CASSLYTSGRKGDEQFF

abundance: many
j_gene: TRBJ2-7
len: 14
v_gene: TRBV3-1
d_gene: TRBD2
CDR3nt: TGTGCCAGCAGTCGATCGGCGGGGGACTACGAGCAGTACTTC
CDR3aa: CASSRSAGDYEQYF

abundance: .
j_gene: TRBJ2-7
len: 12
v_gene: TRBV14
d_gene: .
CDR3nt: TGTGCCAGCAGCCCCCAGTTGGGGAAGCAGTACTTC
CDR3aa: CASSPQLGKQYF

abundance: many
j_gene: TRBJ2-1
len: 11
v_gene: TRBV2
d_gene: .
CDR3nt: TGTGCCAGCAGTGGAGTAAATGAGCAGTTCTTC
CDR3aa: CASSGVNEQFF

abundance: many
j_gene: TRBJ1-5
len: 15
v_gene: TRBV7-2
d_gene: .
CDR3nt: TGTGCCAGCAGCTTAGGGCAGGGAGTCAATCAGCCCCAGCATTTT
CDR3aa: CASSLGQGVNQPQHF

abundance: few
j_gene: TRBJ1-6
len: 14
v_gene: TRBV7-2
d_gene: .
CDR3nt: TGTGCCAGCAGCCCCGACGGTCGGAATTCACCCCTCCACTTT
CDR3aa: CASSPDGRNSPLHF

abundance: few
j_gene: TRBJ2-3
len: 16
v_gene: TRBV5-1
d_gene: .
CDR3nt: TGTGCCAGCCTACCCAGAGGGTTCAGTCGGACAGATACGCAGTATTTT
CDR3aa: CASLPRGFSRTDTQYF

abundance: .
j_gene: TRBJ2-7
len: 15
v_gene: TRBV29-1
d_gene: .
CDR3nt: TGCAGCGCCATATTCGAACCTCCCATCCCTTACGAGCAGTACTTC
CDR3aa: CSAIFEPPIPYEQYF

abundance: many
j_gene: TRBJ2-7
len: 12
v_gene: TRBV29-1
d_gene: TRBD1
CDR3nt: TGCAGCGTTGCAGGGGGCTCCTACGAGCAGTACTTC
CDR3aa: CSVAGGSYEQYF

abundance: many
j_gene: TRBJ1-2
len: 14
v_gene: TRBV27
d_gene: .
CDR3nt: TGTGCCAGCCGGGAGACAGGAGCTAACTATGGCTACACCTTC
CDR3aa: CASRETGANYGYTF

abundance: many
j_gene: TRBJ1-1
len: 15
v_gene: TRBV7-9
d_gene: .
CDR3nt: TGTGCCAGCAGCTTAAGCAGTGGAGGGAACACTGAAGCTTTCTTT
CDR3aa: CASSLSSGGNTEAFF

abundance: many
j_gene: TRBJ1-1
len: 16
v_gene: TRBV11-2
d_gene: .
CDR3nt: TGTGCCAGCAGCCCGGGGGCGTCGCACTTGAACACTGAAGCTTTCTTT
CDR3aa: CASSPGASHLNTEAFF

abundance: many
j_gene: TRBJ2-1
len: 17
v_gene: TRBV5-1
d_gene: TRBD1
CDR3nt: TGCGCCAGCAGCGGGACAGGGGGAAGGAAACTTACCAATGAGCAGTTCTTC
CDR3aa: CASSGTGGRKLTNEQFF

abundance: many
j_gene: TRBJ2-7
len: 14
v_gene: TRBV30
d_gene: TRBD2
CDR3nt: TGTGCCTACCGTGGGGAGGGACCCACCTACGAGCAGTACTTC
CDR3aa: CAYRGEGPTYEQYF

abundance: .
j_gene: TRBJ2-7
len: 15
v_gene: TRBV5-1
d_gene: .
CDR3nt: TGCGCCAGCAGCACCCCGGGACTTAGCTCCTACGAGCAGTACTTC
CDR3aa: CASSTPGLSSYEQYF

abundance: few
j_gene: TRBJ2-3
len: 17
v_gene: TRBV15
d_gene: .
CDR3nt: TGTGCCACCAGCAGAGATAGGGGAATTGAGAGCACAGATACGCAGTATTTT
CDR3aa: CATSRDRGIESTDTQYF

abundance: many
j_gene: TRBJ1-5
len: 14
v_gene: TRBV30
d_gene: .
CDR3nt: TGTGCCTGGAGTGAACGGGGTAGCAATCAGCCCCAGCATTTT
CDR3aa: CAWSERGSNQPQHF

abundance: .
j_gene: TRBJ2-5
len: 14
v_gene: TRBV20-1
d_gene: .
CDR3nt: TGCAGTGCCCTCCGCGGGGCGTCCCAAGAGGCCCAGTACTTC
CDR3aa: CSALRGASQEAQYF

abundance: .
j_gene: TRBJ1-2
len: 15
v_gene: TRBV6-4
d_gene: .
CDR3nt: TGTGCCAGCAGTGACAACCAGGGCCCATTCGCCGGCTACACCTTC
CDR3aa: CASSDNQGPFAGYTF

abundance: .
j_gene: TRBJ2-1
len: 16
v_gene: TRBV7-9
d_gene: .
CDR3nt: TGTGCCAGCAGCCCCCTCCGGGTGAACTCCTACAATGAGCAGTTCTTC
CDR3aa: CASSPLRVNSYNEQFF

abundance: .
j_gene: TRBJ1-1
len: 14
v_gene: TRBV6-5
d_gene: .
CDR3nt: TGTGCCAGCAGTTCCCCGAGGGGCGGGACTGAAGCTTTCTTT
CDR3aa: CASSSPRGGTEAFF

abundance: .
j_gene: TRBJ2-4
len: 17
v_gene: TRBV7-9
d_gene: TRBD1
CDR3nt: TGTGCCAGCAGATCGTACAGGGGAGAGGGGTCCAAAAACATTCAGTACTTC
CDR3aa: CASRSYRGEGSKNIQYF

abundance: many
j_gene: TRBJ1-1
len: 12
v_gene: TRBV24-1
d_gene: .
CDR3nt: TGTGCCACCAGTGAAAAAGACGGAGAAGCTTTCTTT
CDR3aa: CATSEKDGEAFF

abundance: .
j_gene: TRBJ2-3
len: 16
v_gene: TRBV6-1
d_gene: TRBD1
CDR3nt: TGTGCCAGCAGGAGGGGAGGACAGGGGAGGGCAGATACGCAGTATTTT
CDR3aa: CASRRGGQGRADTQYF

abundance: many
j_gene: TRBJ2-3
len: 16
v_gene: TRBV2
d_gene: TRBD2
CDR3nt: TGTGCCAGCAGTGGTGTAGCGGGAGGCGCGACAGATACGCAGTATTTT
CDR3aa: CASSGVAGGATDTQYF

abundance: .
j_gene: TRBJ1-2
len: 12
v_gene: TRBV20-1
d_gene: TRBD1
CDR3nt: TGCAGTGCCGGGGCAGGGGGCAGAGGCTACACCTTC
CDR3aa: CSAGAGGRGYTF

abundance: many
j_gene: TRBJ1-1
len: 15
v_gene: TRBV6-1
d_gene: .
CDR3nt: TGTGCCAGCAGTGAAGGGGGGCAGGGAAGGTCTGAAGCTTTCTTT
CDR3aa: CASSEGGQGRSEAFF

abundance: many
j_gene: TRBJ1-1
len: 12
v_gene: TRBV6-2/TRBV6-3
d_gene: .
CDR3nt: TGTGCCAGCAGAAAGTTGAACACTGAAGCTTTCTTT
CDR3aa: CASRKLNTEAFF

abundance: .
j_gene: TRBJ1-3
len: 15
v_gene: TRBV3-1
d_gene: .
CDR3nt: TGTGCCAGCAGCCTCTCGACTGTCTCTGGAAACACCATATATTTT
CDR3aa: CASSLSTVSGNTIYF

abundance: many
j_gene: TRBJ2-4
len: 14
v_gene: TRBV12-3/TRBV12-4
d_gene: .
CDR3nt: TGTGCCAGCAGTTTAGCTAGGGGGGGCGACATTCAGTACTTC
CDR3aa: CASSLARGGDIQYF

abundance: .
j_gene: TRBJ2-1
len: 13
v_gene: TRBV5-4
d_gene: TRBD2
CDR3nt: TGTGCCACGACTAGCGGGAGTTGGAATGAGCAGTTCTTC
CDR3aa: CATTSGSWNEQFF

abundance: many
j_gene: TRBJ2-7
len: 14
v_gene: TRBV12-3/TRBV12-4
d_gene: .
CDR3nt: TGTGCCAGCAGGAGGGGGGCGAGCTCCTACGAGCAGTACTTC
CDR3aa: CASRRGASSYEQYF

abundance: many
j_gene: TRBJ1-5
len: 15
v_gene: TRBV6-2/TRBV6-3
d_gene: .
CDR3nt: TGTGCCAGCAGTGTGGGGTGGATGGGCAATCAGCCCCAGCATTTT
CDR3aa: CASSVGWMGNQPQHF

abundance: many
j_gene: TRBJ1-2
len: 14
v_gene: TRBV27
d_gene: .
CDR3nt: TGTGCCAGCAGTATCATGGTCGGGGTCGATGGCTACACCTTC
CDR3aa: CASSIMVGVDGYTF

abundance: many
j_gene: TRBJ2-1
len: 15
v_gene: TRBV11-1
d_gene: TRBD2
CDR3nt: TGTGCCAGCAGCTGGGGACTAGCGGGAGTGTATGAGCAGTTCTTC
CDR3aa: CASSWGLAGVYEQFF

abundance: few
j_gene: TRBJ2-7
len: 18
v_gene: TRBV10-1
d_gene: TRBD2
CDR3nt: TGCGCCAGCAGCCCGGGAGAGACTAGCGGGACCTTCCGCTACGAGCAGTACTTC
CDR3aa: CASSPGETSGTFRYEQYF

abundance: .
j_gene: TRBJ2-1
len: 17
v_gene: TRBV5-6
d_gene: TRBD1
CDR3nt: TGTGCCAGCAGCATCCTCGGGGACAGGGAGAGCTACAATGAGCAGTTCTTC
CDR3aa: CASSILGDRESYNEQFF

abundance: many
j_gene: TRBJ2-1
len: 14
v_gene: TRBV18
d_gene: .
CDR3nt: TGTGCCAGCTCACCGCGGGATGTTTACAATGAGCAGTTCTTC
CDR3aa: CASSPRDVYNEQFF

abundance: many
j_gene: TRBJ2-1
len: 15
v_gene: TRBV5-1
d_gene: TRBD1
CDR3nt: TGCGCCAGCAGCTTGACAGGGGAGAAAGGCAATGAGCAGTTCTTC
CDR3aa: CASSLTGEKGNEQFF